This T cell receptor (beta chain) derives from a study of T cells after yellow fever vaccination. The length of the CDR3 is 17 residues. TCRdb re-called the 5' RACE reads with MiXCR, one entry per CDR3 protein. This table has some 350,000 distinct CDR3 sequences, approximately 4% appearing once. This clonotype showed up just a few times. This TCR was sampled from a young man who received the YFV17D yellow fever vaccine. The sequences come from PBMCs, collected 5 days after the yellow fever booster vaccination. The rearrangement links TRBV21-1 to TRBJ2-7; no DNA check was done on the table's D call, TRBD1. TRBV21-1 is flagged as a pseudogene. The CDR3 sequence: CATWPLSSGKTSYEQYV. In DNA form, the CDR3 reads TGTGCCACCTGGCCCCTGTCTAGCGGAAAAACTTCCTACGAGCAGTACGTC.